This record concerns one TCR beta chain sequence. Its antigen is currently unknown. Trimming shortened V by 7 bases and J by 4 bases, and 10 bases separated the two germline ends. The CDR3 is made up of 13 amino acids. Notes on the study in general: The TCR gene usage of tumor memory CD4+ T cells clustered together with blood and lymph node memory CD4+ cells and with lymph node naive CD4+ cells. Greatest tumor Treg TCR overlap was with tumor naive CD4+ cells.

Purified naive CD4+ T cells were depleted of CD25+ Tregs. Constant-region reverse primers amplified full-length variable regions, followed by semi-nested Nested Universal Primer A PCR. TCRdb independently ran MiXCR on the 5' RACE reads; one entry per CDR3 protein. The sample lists over 25,000 distinct CDR3 sequences; under 30% were seen once. The sample was naive CD4+ T cells sorted from a lymph node. Sample subset: naive CD4+ T cells, CD4+CD45RA+CD25-. This chain links TRBV12-3 or TRBV12-4 with TRBJ2-2; maybe TRBD1 (6 bases). This TCR came from a female donor with breast cancer. Here the CDR3 DNA reads TGTGCCAGCACCCGGACAGTCACCGGGGAGCTGTTTTTT. Its translation: CASTRTVTGELFF.